This entry is about one T cell receptor (beta chain). It lacks a known antigen. Base qualities were left out, and no much larger clone turns up one base away. The data were obtained in a study of CD8+ T cells in alopecia areata (dated by TCRdb to 2016 to 2019). Study-level background: The treated patients took part in an open-label pilot trial in which moderate-to-severe alopecia areata was treated with oral tofacitinib at 5 to 10 mg twice daily. Tofacitinib was given for 6 to 18 months, followed by 6 months of follow-up off drug to assess delayed response and recurrence. The SALT score, which quantifies the percentage of affected scalp surface area, was used to measure disease severity in treated patients. To study T cell clonal expansion in alopecia areata, the researchers applied high-throughput TCRbeta sequencing to both the C3H/HeJ mouse model and human patients. In humans, TCRbeta sequencing was performed on scalp tissue and on sorted CD4+ and CD8+ peripheral blood T cells from healthy controls and from patients with patchy or totalis/universalis alopecia areata. Patients on tofacitinib were biopsied at baseline and after 4 and 24 weeks of treatment, and several of the patients also had a later scalp biopsy. Clonality in the scalp was compared among normal scalp (n=4), patchy alopecia areata scalp (n=8), and alopecia totalis/universalis scalp (n=8). RNA came from the PAXgene miRNA kit for fixed scalp, the miRNeasy kit for PBMCs, and the RNeasy kit for mouse skin. Amplification of TCRbeta CDR3 regions was done by immunoSEQ multiplex PCR using 35 Vbeta forward primers and 13 Jbeta reverse primers.

The study at large found these results: Scalp TCR repertoire analysis is complicated because resident alphabeta T cells in normal human skin are also sequenced, whereas mouse skin is dominated by gammadelta T cells. Many expanded lesional clones were found to persist in scalp and blood during tofacitinib treatment, and relapse after treatment cessation may be partly explained by this persistence. Shared TCR sequences between patients were less evident than in mice, which may be partly attributable to HLA diversity in the patient population. Scalp clonality and the number of expanded CD8+ clones among the top 100 scalp clones were significantly decreased by tofacitinib. The treated cohort was small, with a single nonresponder, so links between baseline CD8+ expansion and response need larger studies. Higher clonality and more expanded CD8+ clones were observed in lesional scalp than in normal scalp, particularly in alopecia totalis/universalis, a finding suggestive of antigenic drive.

Sample time point, as interpreted from the label and publication: four to five weeks on oral tofacitinib. The treatment or condition label corresponds to: oral pan-JAK inhibitor, 5-10 mg twice daily. Peripheral blood and lesional scalp punch biopsies were obtained from patients with alopecia areata. PBMCs were isolated by density centrifugation and stained for CD3, CD4 and CD8, after which CD4+ and CD8+ T cells were sorted on a FACSAria. The germline V gene (reference sequence) provides CDR1 SEHNR and CDR2 FQNEAQ. The junction carries 10 bases between V and J, which are trimmed by 1 base and 3 bases respectively. Including cysteine and phenylalanine, the CDR3 has 14 amino acids. CDR3 DNA is the only sequence kept; it has 42 bases, read in frame from the first base. To prepare the library, the immunoSEQ multiplex PCR assay was applied. For TCR sequencing, RNA was extracted from every sample and reverse transcribed into cDNA to serve as template. First-strand cDNA was synthesized with SuperScript III using a 2:1 mix of oligo-dT and random hexamers. A synthetic immune receptor repertoire was used to assess amplification bias, and residual bias was removed computationally. The authors' analysis ran thus. After raw reads were preprocessed to remove errors, the CDR3 was defined following IMGT conventions as running from the conserved cysteine to phenylalanine. Clonality was calculated as 1 minus Shannon entropy normalized by log2 of the number of productive unique TCRs. Whether scalp clones were CD4 or CD8 was inferred by matching scalp TCRbeta sequences against CD4 and CD8 repertoires sorted from blood. TCRdb retrieved this table from immuneACCESS and kept in-frame rearrangements only. Not all clones are present; in checked studies, unresolved V genes account for under half, and no reason is known for the remainder. V and J calls and clone size are given by that table; D and trimming were obtained from the DNA. This sample has 200,000 to 250,000 clones in its table, and 50% to 75% of those were observed once. The ten largest account for about 4% of the sample.

The sequences come from CD4+ T cells sorted from blood, collected at week 4, from a patient treated with tofacitinib. This sequence uses TRBV7-9 and TRBJ2-7, with the identity of the D gene unclear. This clonotype was sampled from a human donor with alopecia areata. The nucleotide sequence reads as follows: TGTGCCAGCAGCTTAGTCCCGGAAAGCTACGAGCAGTACTTC. It translates to CASSLVPESYEQYF.